This T cell receptor (beta chain) stems from a study of OX40 agonist ivuxolimab in advanced cancers. Only in-frame clones appear in the TCRdb table, and some are missing; sequencing was by immunoSEQ multiplex PCR. The sample carries 85,000 or so clones, 65% to 90% recorded once. This clonotype originated in an adult with an advanced solid tumor such as melanoma, head and neck, liver or kidney cancer. Material: CD4+ or CD8+ T cells sorted from blood, obtained in a trial of the OX40 agonist ivuxolimab.

Written as DNA, the CDR3 is TGTGCCAGCTCCCCGACCGGGACAGGGGGAAGCAATGAGCAGTTCTTC. Its translation is CASSPTGTGGSNEQFF. V and J are TRBV18 and TRBJ2-1, with TRBD1 identical over 11 bases. V was pared by 6 bases and J by 6 bases, with 10 bases of the junction left unmatched. The germline CDR1 and CDR2 sequences are KGHSH and LQKENI. This CDR3 contains 16 residues. Variable domain in full (rest from reference TRBV18 and TRBJ2-1): NAGVMQNPRHLVRRRGQEARLRCSPMKGHSHVYWYRQLPEEGLKFMVYLQKENIIDESGMPKERFSAEFPKEGPSILRIQQVVRGDSAAYFCASSPTGTGGSNEQFFGPGTRLTVL.